This T cell receptor (beta chain) came from a study of shared clonotypes between healthy human individuals (TCRdb year 2020). For context, the study as a whole: Three men and two women, aged 18 to 49 years, made up the cohort. To increase sequencing depth and limit assay-specific biases, TCR repertoire library preparation and sequencing were carried out by different laboratories using diverse techniques. Each donor's leukapheresis produced roughly between roughly 0.9 and 9 billion PBMCs. To estimate repertoire size and how much clonotypes are shared between individuals, the study performed deep sequencing of blood TCR repertoires from 4 to 6 healthy adults.

TCR CDR3 regions were amplified from genomic DNA by multiplex PCR using the deep immunoSEQ assay. For each cell subset, the extracted genomic DNA was distributed evenly across all wells of several immunoSEQ 96-well plates, and each plate served as one replicate. For unsorted PBMC, about 270 ng of genomic DNA, equivalent to 30,000 to 35,000 T cell genomes, went into each replicate PCR. Unsorted PBMC genomic DNA was sequenced across ten immunoSEQ deep assay plates. The purified libraries were quantified using a Qubit 3.0 fluorometer, sized with a Bioanalyzer 2100, and then quantified again using the KAPA Library Quantification kit. Every immunoSEQ 96-well plate was sequenced on a dedicated single-read 150-cycle Illumina NextSeq 550 flow cell. The original pipeline was this. Because only junctional sequences without quality scores were contained in the immunoSEQ output, filtering matching that applied to full-length reads could not be performed. To assign V/J genes and CDR3, sequences were annotated against IMGT germline references using PyIR, a Python wrapper for IgBLAST v1.9. Reads were filtered out if the reads had weak V/J assignments (E-value above 1e-6), no CDR3, stop codons, out-of-frame junctions, or ambiguous translated residues. A V3J clonotype was defined by an identical inferred V gene, J gene, and CDR3 amino acid sequence. To compute the percentage overlap between repertoires, the number of shared unique clonotypes was divided by the size of the smaller repertoire. Three approaches were used to assess repertoire richness: RTK rarefaction, the Chao1 estimator, and Recon v2.1 estimates of unobserved clonotypes. What TCRdb holds here is the immuneACCESS table cut down to in-frame rearrangements. Part of the clones is not present; checked against another copy, under half of the missing clones reflect an unresolved V gene, and the others are unexplained. That table supplies the V and J calls and clone size; D and trimming were determined from the DNA. In this sample the table shows roughly 500,000 clones, about four fifths of which occur a single time. 10% to 15% of the sample is taken by the ten largest.

The donors were healthy, HIV-negative adults with no recently reported acute infections or vaccinations. Every donor was a Caucasian adult residing in Nashville, Tennessee, USA. In the unsorted samples, 90 million to 100 million PBMCs were counted, and genomic DNA was extracted using the QIAamp DNA Blood Mini kit. After blood collection by leukapheresis, PBMCs were isolated using Ficoll-Histopaque density gradient centrifugation and then cryopreserved in the vapor phase of liquid nitrogen. Broader findings and caveats from the paper: Only blood was sampled, and tissue TCR repertoires likely differ from those in blood. Pairwise subsampling indicated that sequencing depth was expected to affect the degree of clonotype sharing among donors. Because the study included a small number of donors, the genetic and exposure-history diversity represented was limited.

Deletion took 4 bases off V and 5 bases off J, with a span of 10 bases between the germline ends. The CDR3 covers 13 residues, taking in both the cysteine and the phenylalanine. CDR3 DNA only is kept here, 39 bases in frame from base 1. The germline V gene encodes CDR1 MNHEY and CDR2 SVGAGI. To note about this clone: Its specific antigen is unknown. The record has no base qualities; no much larger clone is one base away.

The chain is encoded by TRBV6-5 joined to TRBJ2-3; TRBD2 might be the D gene, on 6 matching bases. Sequenced input: PBMCs. This sequence originates from a woman between 35 and 50 years old in good health. Some clones in this sample may be carry-over from other donors' samples. The nucleotides are TGTGCCAGCAGTTCGGCGGGGTTAGATACGCAGTATTTT. The encoded protein is CASSSAGLDTQYF.